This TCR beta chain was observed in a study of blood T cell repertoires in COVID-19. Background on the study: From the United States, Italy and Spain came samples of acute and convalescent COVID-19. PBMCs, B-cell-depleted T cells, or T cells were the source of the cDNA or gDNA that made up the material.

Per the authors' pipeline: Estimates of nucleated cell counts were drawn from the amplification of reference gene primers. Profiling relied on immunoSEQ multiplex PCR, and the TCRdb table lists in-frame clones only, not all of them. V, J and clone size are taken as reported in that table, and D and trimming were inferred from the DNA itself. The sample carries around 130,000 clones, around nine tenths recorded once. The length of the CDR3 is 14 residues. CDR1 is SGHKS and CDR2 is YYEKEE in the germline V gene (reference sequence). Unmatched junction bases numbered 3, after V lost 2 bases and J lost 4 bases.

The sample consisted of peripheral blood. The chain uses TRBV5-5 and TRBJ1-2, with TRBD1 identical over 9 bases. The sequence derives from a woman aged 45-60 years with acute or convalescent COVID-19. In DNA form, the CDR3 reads TGTGCCAGCAGCTTAACAGGGGGCTCCTATGGCTACACCTTC. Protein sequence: CASSLTGGSYGYTF.